This T cell receptor beta chain was obtained from a study of tissue T cells after allogeneic stem cell transplantation. About this clone itself: The antigen is unknown. Being one base from a much bigger clone, this may be a read error.

Whole-study results and caveats: Sampling depth was limited, and the cohort was small and clinically varied. In patients and mice, blood and spleen missed much of tissue repertoire. Across patients, clones rarely overlapped, yet motif clusters were shared tissue-specifically.

This CDR3 spans 14 amino acids. CDR1 and CDR2 (germline): SGHNT, YENEEA. Using immunoSEQ multiplex PCR, the repertoire was profiled, and TCRdb retains in-frame clones only, with some absent. This table has under 9,000 clones, less than 70% appearing once. The chain has TRBV11-3 and TRBJ1-1, with a tentative D call TRBD1 (6 bases). The clonotype comes from a female donor older than 55 with lung cancer. The source material was duodenum tissue, sampled at autopsy. The CDR3 DNA reads as TGTACCAGCAGCTTCAGGGGAAGGAACACTGAAGCTTTCTTT. It is translated as CTSSFRGRNTEAFF.